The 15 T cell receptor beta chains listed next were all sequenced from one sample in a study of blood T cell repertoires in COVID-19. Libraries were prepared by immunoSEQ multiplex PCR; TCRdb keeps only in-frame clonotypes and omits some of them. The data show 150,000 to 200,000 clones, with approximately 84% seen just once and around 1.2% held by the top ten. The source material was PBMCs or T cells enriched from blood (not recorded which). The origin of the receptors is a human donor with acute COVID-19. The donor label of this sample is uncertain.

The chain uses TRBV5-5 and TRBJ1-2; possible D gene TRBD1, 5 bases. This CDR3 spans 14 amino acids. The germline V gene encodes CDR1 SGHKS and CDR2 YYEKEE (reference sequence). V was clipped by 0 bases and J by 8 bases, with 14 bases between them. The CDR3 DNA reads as TGTGCCAGCAGCTTGGAGGGCGGGGCTGGGGGCTACACCTTC. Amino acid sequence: CASSLEGGAGGYTF.

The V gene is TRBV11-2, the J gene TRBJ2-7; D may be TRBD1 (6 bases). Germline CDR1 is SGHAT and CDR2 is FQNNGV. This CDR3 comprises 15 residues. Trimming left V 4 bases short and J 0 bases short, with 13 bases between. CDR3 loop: CASSSIRDISYEQYF. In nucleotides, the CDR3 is TGTGCCAGCAGCTCTATCCGGGACATCTCCTACGAGCAGTACTTC. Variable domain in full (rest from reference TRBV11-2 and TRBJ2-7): EAGVAQSPRYKIIEKRQSVAFWCNPISGHATLYWYQQILGQGPKLLIQFQNNGVVDDSQLPKDRFSAERLKGVDSTLKIQPAKLEDSAVYLCASSSIRDISYEQYFGPGTRLTVT.

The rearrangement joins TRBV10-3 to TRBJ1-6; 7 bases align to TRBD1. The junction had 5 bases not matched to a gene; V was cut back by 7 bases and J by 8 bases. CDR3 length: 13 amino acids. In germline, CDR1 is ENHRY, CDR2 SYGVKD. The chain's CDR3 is CAITGTEDSPLHF. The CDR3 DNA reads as TGTGCCATCACCGGGACAGAAGATTCACCCCTCCACTTT.

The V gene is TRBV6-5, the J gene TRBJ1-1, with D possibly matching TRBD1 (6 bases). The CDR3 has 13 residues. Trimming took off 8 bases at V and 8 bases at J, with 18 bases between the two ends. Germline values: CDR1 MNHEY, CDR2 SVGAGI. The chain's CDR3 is CASLSVRQAEAFF. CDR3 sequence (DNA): TGTGCCAGCCTAAGTGTAAGACAGGCCGAAGCTTTCTTT.

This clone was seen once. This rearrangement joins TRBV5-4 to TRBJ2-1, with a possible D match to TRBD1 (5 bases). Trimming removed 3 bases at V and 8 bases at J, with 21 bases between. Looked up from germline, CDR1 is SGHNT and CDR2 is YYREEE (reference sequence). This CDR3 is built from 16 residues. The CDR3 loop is CASSSIDSLGSDEQFF. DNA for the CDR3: TGTGCCAGCAGCTCAATTGACAGCCTGGGCAGCGATGAGCAGTTCTTC.

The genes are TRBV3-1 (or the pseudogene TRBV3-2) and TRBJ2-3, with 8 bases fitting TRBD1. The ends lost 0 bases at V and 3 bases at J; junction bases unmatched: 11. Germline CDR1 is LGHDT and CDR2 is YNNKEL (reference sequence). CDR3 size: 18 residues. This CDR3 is CASSQEQGAIGGTDTQYF. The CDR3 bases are TGTGCCAGCAGCCAAGAGCAGGGGGCAATCGGCGGTACAGATACGCAGTATTTT.

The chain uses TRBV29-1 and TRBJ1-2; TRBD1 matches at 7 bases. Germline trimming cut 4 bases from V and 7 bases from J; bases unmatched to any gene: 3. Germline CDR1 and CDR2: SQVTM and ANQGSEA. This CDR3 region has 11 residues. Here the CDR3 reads CSVGQGGGYTF. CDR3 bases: TGCAGCGTTGGACAGGGTGGTGGCTACACCTTC.

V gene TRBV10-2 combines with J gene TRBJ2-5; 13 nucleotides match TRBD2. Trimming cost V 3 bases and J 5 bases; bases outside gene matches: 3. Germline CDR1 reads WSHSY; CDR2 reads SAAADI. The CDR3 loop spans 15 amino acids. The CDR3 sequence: CASSELAGGWETQYF. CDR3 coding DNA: TGCGCCAGCAGTGAACTAGCGGGGGGGTGGGAGACCCAGTACTTC.

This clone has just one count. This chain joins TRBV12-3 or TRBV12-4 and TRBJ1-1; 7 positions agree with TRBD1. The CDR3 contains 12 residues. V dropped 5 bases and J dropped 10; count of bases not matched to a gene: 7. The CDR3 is CASSLGQIGAFF. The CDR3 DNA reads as TGTGCCAGCAGTCTGGGACAGATTGGAGCTTTCTTT.

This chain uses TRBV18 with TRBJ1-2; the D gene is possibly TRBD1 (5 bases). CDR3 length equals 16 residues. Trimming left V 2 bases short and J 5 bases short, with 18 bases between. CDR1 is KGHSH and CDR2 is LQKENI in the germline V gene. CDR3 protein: CASSPTGYGGNYGYTF. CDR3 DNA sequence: TGTGCCAGCTCACCAACGGGTTACGGGGGAAATTATGGCTACACCTTC.

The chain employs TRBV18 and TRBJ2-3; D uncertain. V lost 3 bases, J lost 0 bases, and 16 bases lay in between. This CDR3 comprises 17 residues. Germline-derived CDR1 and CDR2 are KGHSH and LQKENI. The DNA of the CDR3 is TGTGCCAGCTCACCGAGTCTACTACTTTCTAGCACAGATACGCAGTATTTT. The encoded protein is CASSPSLLLSSTDTQYF.

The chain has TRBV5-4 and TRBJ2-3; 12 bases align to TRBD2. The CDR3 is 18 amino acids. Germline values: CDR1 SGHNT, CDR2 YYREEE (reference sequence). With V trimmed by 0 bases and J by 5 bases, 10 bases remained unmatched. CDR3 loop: CASSLALSLAGGRDTQYF. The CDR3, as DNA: TGTGCCAGCAGCTTGGCTCTGAGCCTAGCGGGGGGGCGAGATACGCAGTATTTT.

CDR3 DNA: TGCGCCAGCAGCCAAGAGACAGGCACAGGAACCGCAACTAATGAAAAACTGTTTTTT. This encodes CASSQETGTGTATNEKLFF. The chain employs TRBV4-3 and TRBJ1-4; D perhaps matches TRBD1 (6 bases). In germline, CDR1 is LGHNA, CDR2 YSLEER. The CDR3 covers 19 residues. V was cut by 0 bases and J by 0 bases, with 17 bases left in between.

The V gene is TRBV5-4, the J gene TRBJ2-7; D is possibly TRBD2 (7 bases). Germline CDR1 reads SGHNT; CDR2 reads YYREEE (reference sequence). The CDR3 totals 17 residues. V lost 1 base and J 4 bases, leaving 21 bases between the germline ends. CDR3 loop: CASSLWGLGGQQYEQYF. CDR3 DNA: TGTGCCAGCAGCTTGTGGGGCCTCGGGGGGCAACAATACGAGCAGTACTTC.

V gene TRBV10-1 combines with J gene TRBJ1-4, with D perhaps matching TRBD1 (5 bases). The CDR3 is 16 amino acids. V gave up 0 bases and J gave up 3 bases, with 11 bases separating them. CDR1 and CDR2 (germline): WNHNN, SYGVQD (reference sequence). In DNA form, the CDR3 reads TGCGCCAGCAGTGAGTCGTGGGGGGGGTCTAATGAAAAACTGTTTTTT. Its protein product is CASSESWGGSNEKLFF.